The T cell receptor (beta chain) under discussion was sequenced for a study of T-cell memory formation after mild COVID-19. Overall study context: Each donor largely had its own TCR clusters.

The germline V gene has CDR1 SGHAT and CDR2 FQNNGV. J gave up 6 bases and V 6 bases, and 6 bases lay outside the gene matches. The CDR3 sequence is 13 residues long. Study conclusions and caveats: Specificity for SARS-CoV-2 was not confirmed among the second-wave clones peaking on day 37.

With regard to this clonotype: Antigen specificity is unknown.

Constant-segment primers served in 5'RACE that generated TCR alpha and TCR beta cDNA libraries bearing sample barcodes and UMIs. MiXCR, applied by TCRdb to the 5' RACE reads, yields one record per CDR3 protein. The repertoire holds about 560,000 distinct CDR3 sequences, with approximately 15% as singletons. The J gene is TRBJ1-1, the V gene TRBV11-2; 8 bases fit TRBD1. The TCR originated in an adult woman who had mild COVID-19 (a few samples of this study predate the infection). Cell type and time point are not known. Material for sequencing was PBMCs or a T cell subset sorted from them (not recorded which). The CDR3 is CASRYQGAPEAFF. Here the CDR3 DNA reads TGTGCCAGCAGATATCAGGGGGCTCCTGAAGCTTTCTTT.